The 27 T cell receptor beta chains reported below all come from one sample, sequenced in a study of response to subunit inactivated influenza vaccine. TCRdb used MiXCR to reprocess the RT-PCR reads, holding one entry per CDR3 protein. The sample lists hundreds of thousands of distinct CDR3 sequences, around 8% occurring once. The sample was PBMCs from blood, taken less than 25 months after vaccination. The receptors originated from a man aged 45 to 70 who received an inactivated influenza vaccine.

This chain links TRBV2 with TRBJ2-2; D call uncertain. Trimming removed 4 bases at V and 4 bases at J, with 7 bases between. The CDR3 covers 13 residues. Germline lookup yields CDR1 SNHLY and CDR2 FYNNEI. DNA for the CDR3: TGTGCCAGCAGTGGTGGCTTCACCGGGGAGCTGTTTTTT. As protein: CASSGGFTGELFF.

V and J are TRBV12-3 or TRBV12-4 and TRBJ1-2, with D possibly matching TRBD1 (5 bases). Trimming shortened V by 1 base and J by 8 bases, and 11 bases separated the two germline ends. The CDR3 sequence is 13 residues long. CDR3 DNA: TGTGCCAGCAGTTTAGGGGGACTCCTCGGCTACACCTTC. This gives the protein CASSLGGLLGYTF.

This clonotype was counted only a few times. This chain joins TRBV12-3 or TRBV12-4 and TRBJ1-6, with 8 positions matching TRBD1. V was pared by 5 bases and J by 6 bases, with 6 bases of the junction left unmatched. The CDR3 spans 15 residues. The CDR3 loop reads CASSVDRARNSPLHF. CDR3 coding DNA: TGTGCCAGCAGTGTGGACAGGGCACGTAATTCACCCCTCCACTTT.

This clonotype was detected many times. This chain uses TRBV5-5 with TRBJ2-2; 9 bases map to TRBD2. V lost 3 bases to trimming and J lost 2 bases; unmatched junction nucleotides: 2. The CDR3 is 15 amino acids. From germline, CDR1 is SGHKS and CDR2 YYEKEE (reference sequence). CDR3 DNA: TGTGCCAGCAGCTGGGGGACTAGCAACACCGGGGAGCTGTTTTTT. This encodes CASSWGTSNTGELFF.

The chain combines TRBV20-1 with TRBJ1-6; 7 nucleotides line up with TRBD1. In germline, CDR1 is DFQATT, CDR2 SNEGSKA (reference sequence). After removal of 4 bases from V and 9 bases from J, the junction contained 18 bases not matched to a gene. The CDR3 has 17 residues. CDR3 sequence reads: CSAKGQEMGEITSPLHF. The CDR3 DNA reads as TGCAGTGCTAAAGGACAGGAGATGGGGGAGATCACTTCACCCCTCCACTTT.

This clonotype was picked up a small number of times. V gene TRBV29-1 combines with J gene TRBJ1-2; TRBD1 matches at 9 bases. CDR1 is SQVTM, CDR2 ANQGSEA, per germline. After removal of 6 bases from V and 3 bases from J, the junction contained 8 bases not matched to a gene. The CDR3 consists of 14 residues. The CDR3 DNA reads as TGCAGCGTCCAAGTTGGGGACAGGGACTATGGCTACACCTTC. Translation: CSVQVGDRDYGYTF.

This clonotype has only a few counts. CDR3 sequence (DNA): TGCGCCAGCAGGGGCGGGACTTATACCTACGAGCAGTACTTC. It specifies CASRGGTYTYEQYF. The J gene is TRBJ2-7, the V gene TRBV5-1, with TRBD2 as a possible D gene (6 bases). The CDR3 is 14 amino acids. The germline V gene encodes CDR1 SGHRS and CDR2 YFSETQ. V shed 5 bases and J shed 2 bases, with 14 bases lying between them.

This clonotype was detected many times. The chain carries TRBV28 and TRBJ1-1, with TRBD1 matching 7 bases. The germline gives CDR1 MDHEN, CDR2 SYDVKM. The CDR3 contains 15 residues. The trim removed 5 bases at V and 0 bases at J, leaving 6 bases unmatched. The CDR3 protein is CASSHGTAVNTEAFF. In nucleotides, the CDR3 is TGTGCCAGCAGTCATGGGACAGCCGTGAACACTGAAGCTTTCTTT.

This clonotype was counted ten times or more. The J gene is TRBJ1-5, the V gene TRBV15; D remains ambiguous. The length of the CDR3 is 14 residues. The V end lost 5 bases, the J end lost 2 bases, and 10 bases lay between the germline ends. Looked up from germline, CDR1 is LNHNV and CDR2 is YYDKDF (reference sequence). The CDR3 sequence: CATSVDGRNQPQHF. CDR3 in DNA: TGTGCCACCAGCGTCGACGGTCGCAATCAGCCCCAGCATTTT.

In its sample, this clonotype was seen many times. The chain has TRBV4-2 and TRBJ2-2; no definite D call. Germline lookup yields CDR1 LGHNA and CDR2 YNFKEQ. The V and J ends lost 1 base and 0 bases respectively, with 6 bases between them. The CDR3 consists of 15 residues. In DNA form, the CDR3 reads TGTGCCAGCAGCCAAGCTTACCCGAACACCGGGGAGCTGTTTTTT. Translated: CASSQAYPNTGELFF.

This clonotype was recorded many times. The chain couples TRBV25-1 to TRBJ1-2; no clear D. V was cut by 3 bases and J by 2 bases, with 7 bases left in between. Germline loops: CDR1 MGHDK, CDR2 SYGVNS. The length of the CDR3 is 13 residues. The CDR3 DNA reads as TGTGCCAGCAGTGATCGCAGGAACTATGGCTACACCTTC. Protein product: CASSDRRNYGYTF.

V is TRBV10-3 and J is TRBJ1-1; weak D call: TRBD1 (6 bases). This CDR3 has 14 amino acids. CDR1 and CDR2 (germline): ENHRY, SYGVKD. V lost 8 bases to trimming and J lost 5 bases, with 18 bases between them. The CDR3 sequence is CAISLQGKGTEAFF. The CDR3 DNA reads TGTGCCATCTCCCTCCAGGGGAAGGGGACTGAAGCTTTCTTT.

At least ten counts were recorded for this clonotype. J is TRBJ2-2 and V is TRBV5-6; D is unclear. Deletions cut 0 bases from V and 4 bases from J, with 19 bases between. CDR3 length: 18 amino acids. CDR1 is SGHDT, CDR2 YYEEEE, per germline. The CDR3 coding sequence is TGTGCCAGCAGCTTGGACTCCCTGGACGCCTTATTCACCGGGGAGCTGTTTTTT. Translating gives CASSLDSLDALFTGELFF.

The sample holds a few counts of this clonotype. V gene TRBV4-3 combines with J gene TRBJ2-2; unclear D gene. Deletions cut 1 base from V and 0 bases from J, with 15 bases between. This CDR3 is built from 18 residues. The V gene's germline CDR1 is LGHNA and CDR2 YSLEER. CDR3 loop: CASSQAWRAAANTGELFF. Written as DNA, the CDR3 is TGCGCCAGCAGCCAAGCCTGGCGTGCCGCCGCGAACACCGGGGAGCTGTTTTTT.

In its sample, this clonotype ranks as medium-sized. V and J are TRBV18 and TRBJ2-3; D remains ambiguous. Germline V gene data show CDR1 as KGHSH and CDR2 as LQKENI. Trimming shortened V by 3 bases and J by 3 bases, and 4 bases separated the two germline ends. This CDR3 has 12 residues. The CDR3 protein is CASSPSTDTQYF. CDR3 in DNA: TGTGCCAGCTCACCGAGTACAGATACGCAGTATTTT.

This clonotype was detected ten times or more. The CDR3 here is CASSQPSTPYEQYF. CDR3 coding DNA: TGTGCCAGCAGCCAACCTTCAACACCCTACGAGCAGTACTTC. This rearrangement joins TRBV3-1 to TRBJ2-7; no definite D call. The CDR3 contains 14 residues. Trimming removed 2 bases from V and 2 bases from J, with 10 bases in between. The germline gives CDR1 LGHDT, CDR2 YNNKEL (reference sequence).

This clonotype has more than one count but fewer than ten. The gene calls are TRBV12-3 or TRBV12-4 and TRBJ1-4; D gene unclear. CDR3 size: 12 residues. V shed 5 bases and J shed 10 bases, with 11 bases lying between them. CDR3 coding DNA: TGTGCCAGCAGTCAAAACAAAGGAAAACTGTTTTTT. It specifies CASSQNKGKLFF.

Points on this clonotype: This may be a read error: a much more frequent sequence differs by one nucleotide. It is likely a read error, because the conserved phenylalanine at the end of the CDR3 is missing. The chain carries TRBV10-3 and TRBJ1-4; no definite D call. Germline V CDR1 and CDR2: ENHRY, SYGVKD. V lost 9 bases and J lost 0, with 8 bases in between. The CDR3 runs to 13 residues. CDR3 region: CAISIATNEKLFI. CDR3 DNA: TGTGCCATATCAATTGCAACTAATGAAAAACTGTTTATT.

This sequence joins TRBV18 and TRBJ2-7, with 9 bases aligning to TRBD1. The CDR3 is 15 amino acids. Germline CDR1 reads KGHSH; CDR2 reads LQKENI. V lost 4 bases and J lost 2; bases outside the gene matches: 6. CDR3 DNA sequence: TGTGCCAGCTCACAAGGGACAGGGCGACCCTACGAGCAGTACTTC. Translated: CASSQGTGRPYEQYF. The variable domain in full, with the rest retrieved from reference TRBV18 and TRBJ2-7, is NAGVMQNPRHLVRRRGQEARLRCSPMKGHSHVYWYRQLPEEGLKFMVYLQKENIIDESGMPKERFSAEFPKEGPSILRIQQVVRGDSAAYFCASSQGTGRPYEQYFGPGTRLTVT.

This clonotype has at least ten counts. V gene TRBV7-2 combines with J gene TRBJ1-5; no clear D. This CDR3 has 13 amino acids. Germline values: CDR1 SGHTA, CDR2 FQGNSA. V gave up 6 bases and J gave up 6 bases, with 12 bases separating them. The chain's CDR3 is CASRRVVGQPQHF. The CDR3 region has the DNA TGTGCCAGCAGAAGGGTAGTCGGTCAGCCCCAGCATTTT.

This clonotype was seen a handful of times. The rearrangement links TRBV6-4 to TRBJ2-3; D is unresolved. V was pared by 6 bases and J by 3 bases, with 10 bases between. CDR1 is MRHNA and CDR2 is SNTAGT in the germline V gene. CDR3 length: 13 amino acids. The CDR3 DNA reads TGTGCCAGCAGCCGCATTCCGACAGATACGCAGTATTTT. Its protein is CASSRIPTDTQYF.

The chain is built from TRBV18 and TRBJ2-5, with unresolved D. The CDR3 runs to 11 residues. Germline V gene sequence: CDR1 KGHSH, CDR2 LQKENI. The V gene lost 2 bases and the J gene lost 8 bases, with 6 bases spanning the gap. CDR3 in DNA: TGTGCCAGCTCACCAGCAGGCACCCAGTACTTC. This gives the protein CASSPAGTQYF.

This rearrangement joins TRBV5-1 to TRBJ2-5; 15 positions agree with TRBD2. The CDR3 has 17 amino acids. Trimming removed 2 bases from V and 4 bases from J; junction bases left unmatched: 6. CDR1 is SGHRS, CDR2 YFSETQ, per germline. CDR3 sequence: CASSLGTSGRMGETQYF. CDR3 in DNA: TGCGCCAGCAGCTTAGGGACTAGCGGGAGGATGGGAGAGACCCAGTACTTC.

A remark on this clonotype: A much bigger clone sits one base away, suggesting this may be a read error. The genes are TRBV3-1 and TRBJ2-1, with 9 nucleotides matching TRBD2. The CDR3 has 17 amino acids. The V gene end was trimmed by 0 bases and the J gene end by 12 bases; junction bases not matched to a gene: 15. Germline lookup yields CDR1 LGHDT and CDR2 YNNKEL (reference sequence). CDR3 residues: CASSQDLRLAGKLGQFF. CDR3 in DNA: TGTGCCAGCAGCCAAGATTTGCGTCTAGCGGGGAAACTGGGGCAGTTCTTC.

The chain is built from TRBV29-1 and TRBJ2-7; 15 bases are a match to TRBD2. The germline CDR1 and CDR2 sequences are SQVTM and ANQGSEA. The CDR3 is 17 amino acids. After removal of 4 bases from V and 3 bases from J, the junction contained 10 bases not matched to a gene. The CDR3 reads CSVGGLAGGRGGYEQYF. Written as DNA, the CDR3 is TGCAGCGTTGGGGGACTAGCGGGAGGTAGAGGCGGCTACGAGCAGTACTTC.

This clonotype was recorded many times. This sequence joins TRBV30 and TRBJ2-6, with unresolved D. Germline V gives CDR1 GTSNPN, CDR2 SVGIG (reference sequence). The CDR3 runs 13 residues. Between the trimmed V and J ends, which lost 3 bases and 1 base, there was a span of 4 bases. The CDR3 bases are TGTGCCTGGAGGACGTCTGGGGCCAACGTCCTGACTTTC. Its translation is CAWRTSGANVLTF.

This clonotype was seen repeatedly, ten times or more. The J gene is TRBJ2-1, the V gene TRBV27; 9 positions match TRBD2. Germline assignment: CDR1 MNHEY and CDR2 SMNVEV (reference sequence). This CDR3 is 11 amino acids long. The J segment lost 13 bases and the V segment lost 4 bases, leaving 2 bases of the junction unmatched. CDR3 sequence reads: CASSSSGTQFF. The CDR3 DNA sequence: TGTGCCAGCAGTTCTAGCGGGACCCAGTTCTTC.